What follows are 15 T cell receptor beta chains derived from one specimen sequenced in a study of STAT5B mutations in CD4+ large granular lymphocyte leukemia. Clones were sequenced by immunoSEQ multiplex PCR, and TCRdb holds only the in-frame ones, with some missing. The sample has tens of thousands of clones; approximately 74% are singletons. Material: CD4+ T cells from blood buffy coats. All receptors come from a human donor in good health.

The chain carries TRBV27 and TRBJ2-5; 7 bases line up with TRBD2. Germline lookup yields CDR1 MNHEY and CDR2 SMNVEV (reference sequence). CDR3 length: 13 amino acids. CDR3 nucleotides: TGTGCGACCAGCGGACTAGGGAAAGAGACCCAGTACTTC. As protein: CATSGLGKETQYF.

V and J are TRBV28 and TRBJ2-2; a possible D gene is TRBD1 (5 bases). This CDR3 is built from 13 residues. Germline values: CDR1 MDHEN, CDR2 SYDVKM. The V end lost 5 bases, the J end lost 15 bases, and 19 bases lay between the germline ends. This CDR3 reads CASSQGHPRWLFF. The CDR3 bases are TGTGCCAGCAGTCAAGGACACCCCAGGTGGTTGTTTTTT.

The V gene is TRBV11-3, the J gene TRBJ1-1, with 9 bases identical to TRBD1. From germline, CDR1 is SGHNT and CDR2 YENEEA. This CDR3 spans 16 amino acids. V lost 5 bases and J lost 0; bases outside the gene matches: 7. CDR3 in amino acids: CASSPPQGAVNTEAFF. CDR3 in DNA: TGTGCCAGCAGCCCACCACAGGGGGCGGTGAACACTGAAGCTTTCTTT.

This rearrangement joins TRBV5-4 to TRBJ1-1; D uncertain. The germline V gene has CDR1 SGHNT and CDR2 YYREEE (reference sequence). With 4 bases removed from V and 0 bases from J, the gap between germline ends came to 13 bases. CDR3 length: 15 amino acids. CDR3 region: CASSKTPAMNTEAFF. CDR3 in DNA: TGTGCCAGCAGCAAGACACCGGCCATGAACACTGAAGCTTTCTTT.

The chain is built from TRBV2 and TRBJ1-2, with D possibly being TRBD1 (5 bases). Germline CDR1 and CDR2: SNHLY and FYNNEI. The CDR3 length is 13 residues. V lost 6 bases, J lost 5 bases, and 13 bases lay in between. CDR3 residues: CASRAGHQYGYTF. CDR3 bases: TGTGCCAGCAGGGCAGGACACCAGTATGGCTACACCTTC. Full variable domain (rest looked up from reference TRBV2 and TRBJ1-2): EPEVTQTPSHQVTQMGQEVILRCVPISNHLYFYWYRQILGQKVEFLVSFYNNEISEKSEIFDDQFSVERPDGSNFTLKIRSTKLEDSAMYFCASRAGHQYGYTFGSGTRLTVV.

J is TRBJ2-1 and V is TRBV18; possibly TRBD2 for D (5 bases). This CDR3 contains 15 residues. Germline assignment: CDR1 KGHSH and CDR2 LQKENI. Trimming pared 2 bases from V and 5 bases from J, leaving 13 bases between. The CDR3 region is CASSPGLAVNNEQFF. The CDR3 nucleotides read TGTGCCAGCTCACCAGGGCTAGCAGTGAACAATGAGCAGTTCTTC.

The chain joins TRBV5-1 to TRBJ1-2, with TRBD1 matching over 9 bases. Trimming at V came to 6 bases and at J to 8 bases, leaving 17 bases not matched to a gene. The germline V gene has CDR1 SGHRS and CDR2 YFSETQ. This CDR3 spans 16 amino acids. The CDR3 sequence is CASIFSPGQGPTGYTF. Written as DNA, the CDR3 is TGCGCCAGCATCTTTTCCCCGGGACAGGGACCGACAGGCTACACCTTC.

The rearrangement uses TRBV19 and TRBJ2-3, with D possibly TRBD2 on 5 matching bases. Trimming removed 9 bases from V and 4 bases from J, with 20 bases in between. Germline V gene sequence: CDR1 LNHDA, CDR2 SQIVND (reference sequence). The CDR3 length is 15 residues. The DNA for the CDR3 is TGTGCCAGCAGCTCTTCGGGTACGCGGGCAGATACGCAGTATTTT. It specifies CASSSSGTRADTQYF.

The CDR3: CASSLGQGRGTQYF. The CDR3 DNA reads as TGTGCCAGCAGCTTGGGACAGGGAAGGGGGACCCAGTACTTC. The V call is TRBV5-6, the J call TRBJ2-5, with 7 bases lining up with TRBD1. Germline V lookup: CDR1 SGHDT, CDR2 YYEEEE. V was pared by 0 bases and J by 7 bases, with 6 bases of the junction left unmatched. This CDR3 comprises 14 residues.

The chain couples TRBV7-9 to TRBJ1-1; TRBD1 is a possible D gene (6 bases). Germline loops: CDR1 SEHNR, CDR2 FQNEAQ (reference sequence). The germline V and J ends were trimmed by 2 bases and 8 bases, with 18 bases remaining between them. This CDR3 contains 15 residues. CDR3 in DNA: TGTGCCAGCAGCTTAATTTTAGGGGGGGGTGAAGAAGCTTTCTTT. Translating it yields CASSLILGGGEEAFF.

This clone was counted a few times. The chain carries TRBV7-7 and TRBJ2-6; tentatively, D is TRBD2 (6 bases). This CDR3 is built from 13 residues. CDR1 is SSHAT and CDR2 is FNYEAQ in the germline V gene (reference sequence). The CDR3 sequence is CASGGPGANVLTF. For the CDR3, the DNA is TGTGCTAGCGGCGGGCCTGGGGCCAACGTCCTGACTTTC.

The J gene is TRBJ2-1, the V gene TRBV10-1; TRBD1 is a possible D gene (5 bases). The CDR3 runs 12 residues. Looked up from germline, CDR1 is WNHNN and CDR2 is SYGVQD (reference sequence). With 5 bases removed from V and 14 bases from J, the gap between germline ends came to 16 bases. CDR3 sequence (DNA): TGCGCCAGCAGTAATACAGGCCCTCCCGAGTTCTTC. Translating it yields CASSNTGPPEFF.

V usage is TRBV30 and J usage is TRBJ2-7; 8 nucleotides match TRBD1. The V gene's germline CDR1 is GTSNPN and CDR2 SVGIG (reference sequence). The CDR3 runs to 15 residues. With 4 bases clipped from V and 3 bases from J, the junction kept 11 bases outside the gene matches. The CDR3 region has the DNA TGTGCCTGGACAAGAGGACAGGGCTTCTTCTACGAGCAGTACTTC. It is translated as CAWTRGQGFFYEQYF.

The chain carries TRBV19 and TRBJ2-4; D remains unclear. Germline V CDR1 and CDR2: LNHDA, SQIVND (reference sequence). Deletions cut 6 bases from V and 0 bases from J, with 9 bases between. The CDR3 sequence is 14 residues long. CDR3 DNA: TGTGCCAGTAGGAACAGACTAGCCAAAAACATTCAGTACTTC. Amino acids: CASRNRLAKNIQYF.

The V gene is TRBV6-1, the J gene TRBJ2-7; D gene unclear. This CDR3 is built from 15 residues. Trimming removed 0 bases at V and 4 bases at J, with 13 bases between. Germline CDR1 and CDR2: MNHNS and SASEGT. The CDR3, as DNA: TGTGCCAGCAGTGAAGCGGGCCCTAGGAAGTACGAGCAGTACTTC. Amino acid sequence: CASSEAGPRKYEQYF.